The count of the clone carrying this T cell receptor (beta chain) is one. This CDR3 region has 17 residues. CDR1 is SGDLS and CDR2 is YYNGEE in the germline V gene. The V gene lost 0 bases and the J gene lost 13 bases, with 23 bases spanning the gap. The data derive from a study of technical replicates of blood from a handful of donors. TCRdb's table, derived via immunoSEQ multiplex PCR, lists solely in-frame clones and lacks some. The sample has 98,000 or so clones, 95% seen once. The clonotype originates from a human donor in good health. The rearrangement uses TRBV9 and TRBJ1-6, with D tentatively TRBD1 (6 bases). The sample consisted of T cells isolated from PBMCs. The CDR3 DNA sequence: TGTGCCAGCAGCGTAGGCGGGGTAGGGGGGCCCGGGGGGCCCCTCCACTTT. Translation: CASSVGGVGGPGGPLHF.